This T cell receptor beta chain was observed in a study of shared clonotypes between healthy human individuals. Study-level background: Researchers drew samples from two women and a few men aged 18 to 49. Findings and limits, study-wide: Even with large depth, rarefaction showed that sorted-subset sequencing was incomplete. Naive subsets generally had larger estimated richness than memory subsets.

Looked up from germline, CDR1 is SGHRS and CDR2 is YFSETQ. Trimming cost V 3 bases and J 0 bases, with 6 bases left between them. The CDR3 has 13 amino acids. Authors' data handling: ImmunoSEQ sequences covered only the junction and lacked quality scores; filtering therefore differed. Generated by immunoSEQ multiplex PCR, the TCRdb table keeps only in-frame clones and is missing some. The D gene and trimming were derived from the DNA, and the V and J assignments and clone size from that table. The sample holds fewer than 400,000 clones; less than 85% are singletons and the top ten take approximately 10%. About this clone: Antigen specificity is unknown.

The sequencing sample was made of memory CD4+ T cells sorted from blood. The subset is: CD45RA-negative fraction. The sequence was collected from a man aged 30 to 39 in good health. The gene calls are TRBV5-1 and TRBJ1-1; D unresolved. Here the CDR3 DNA reads TGCGCCAGCAGCTCCCGAGTGAACACTGAAGCTTTCTTT. Translated, it gives CASSSRVNTEAFF. Full variable domain (remainder filled in from reference TRBV5-1 and TRBJ1-1): KAGVTQTPRYLIKTRGQQVTLSCSPISGHRSVSWYQQTPGQGLQFLFEYFSETQRNKGNFPGRFSGRQFSNSRSEMNVSTLELGDSALYLCASSSRVNTEAFFGQGTRLTVV.